Listed here are 31 T cell receptor beta chains from one sample, sequenced in a study of blood T cell repertoires in COVID-19. Repertoires were generated with immunoSEQ multiplex PCR, while TCRdb's copy carries only in-frame clones and drops some. The repertoire consists of around 310,000 clones, with 90% occurring once and the leading ten covering about 1%. The sample comprised peripheral blood. The receptor set was obtained from a woman in her thirties or forties with COVID-19, enrolled during active disease.

The genes are TRBV10-3 and TRBJ2-3; possibly TRBD1 for D (6 bases). Trimming pared 0 bases from V and 4 bases from J, leaving 14 bases between. Germline V lookup: CDR1 ENHRY, CDR2 SYGVKD. This CDR3 is 16 amino acids long. The CDR3 loop reads CAISESRGSGADTQYF. CDR3 nucleotide sequence: TGTGCCATCAGTGAGTCTAGGGGGTCGGGCGCAGATACGCAGTATTTT.

This clone has only a few counts. The chain couples TRBV19 to TRBJ1-2; no firm D call. Germline CDR1 and CDR2: LNHDA and SQIVND (reference sequence). This CDR3 is built from 15 residues. The V gene lost 7 bases and the J gene lost 4 bases, with 19 bases spanning the gap. This CDR3 reads CASTISSSGGYGYTF. In DNA, the CDR3 is TGTGCCAGTACCATATCTTCCAGTGGTGGCTATGGCTACACCTTC.

This chain joins TRBV24-1 and TRBJ1-6, with D perhaps TRBD1 (5 bases). CDR1 is KGHDR, CDR2 SFDVKD, per germline. V gave up 4 bases and J gave up 10 bases, with 10 bases separating them. This CDR3 is built from 13 residues. As DNA, the CDR3 is TGTGCCACCAGTGAGGGGGGGGACTCACCCCTCCACTTT. Translated, it gives CATSEGGDSPLHF.

This clone was seen a few times. The gene calls are TRBV7-3 and TRBJ1-5, with 10 bases identical to TRBD1. V shed 5 bases, J shed 4 bases, and the junction held 2 bases outside the gene matches. This CDR3 spans 14 amino acids. CDR1 is SGHTA and CDR2 is FQGTGA in the germline V gene. CDR3 sequence: CASSRDRGNQPQHF. The CDR3 DNA follows: TGTGCCAGCAGCCGGGACAGGGGAAATCAGCCCCAGCATTTT.

With respect to this clone: Other DNA sequences within the sample encode an identical CDR3. The V call is TRBV7-2, the J call TRBJ1-2; 7 nucleotides align to TRBD1. The ends lost 2 bases at V and 3 bases at J; junction bases unmatched: 3. Germline V lookup: CDR1 SGHTA, CDR2 FQGNSA. The CDR3 covers 14 residues. The CDR3 DNA reads TGTGCCAGCAGCTTAAGGCAGGGGGACTATGGCTACACCTTC. This translates into CASSLRQGDYGYTF.

This clone was seen only once. The chain links TRBV5-1 to TRBJ2-7, with D unresolved. The CDR3 is 13 amino acids. The germline V gene has CDR1 SGHRS and CDR2 YFSETQ. V dropped 0 bases and J dropped 1 base, with 5 bases sitting between them. Written as DNA, the CDR3 is TGCGCCAGCAGCTTGGCACAGTCCTACGAGCAGTACTTC. Its translation: CASSLAQSYEQYF.

The chain is built from TRBV28 and TRBJ1-2, with D unresolved. CDR1 and CDR2 (germline): MDHEN, SYDVKM. With 6 bases removed from V and 3 bases from J, the gap between germline ends came to 5 bases. The CDR3 contains 11 residues. As DNA, the CDR3 is TGTGCCAGCAGAATCGACTATGGCTACACCTTC. Residues: CASRIDYGYTF.

The chain is built from TRBV2 and TRBJ1-3; D may be TRBD1 (6 bases). Germline CDR1 and CDR2: SNHLY and FYNNEI. CDR3 length: 14 residues. Trimming took off 6 bases at V and 4 bases at J, with 13 bases between the two ends. CDR3 nucleotides: TGTGCCAGCAGGGGAACAGGGCGCGGAAACACCATATATTTT. It codes for CASRGTGRGNTIYF. Using reference TRBV2 and TRBJ1-3 for the parts outside the CDR3, the full variable domain is EPEVTQTPSHQVTQMGQEVILRCVPISNHLYFYWYRQILGQKVEFLVSFYNNEISEKSEIFDDQFSVERPDGSNFTLKIRSTKLEDSAMYFCASRGTGRGNTIYFGEGSWLTVV.

The genes are TRBV6-2 or TRBV6-3 and TRBJ1-2, with unresolved D. Germline V lookup: CDR1 MNHEY, CDR2 SVGEGT. This CDR3 contains 16 residues. Trimming removed 4 bases from V and 0 bases from J, with 15 bases in between. CDR3 bases: TGTGCCAGCAGTTCCGGGGTAGGATCAGCTAACTATGGCTACACCTTC. Protein: CASSSGVGSANYGYTF.

This chain links TRBV7-2 with TRBJ2-1, with 7 positions matching TRBD2. Trimming cost V 0 bases and J 2 bases; bases outside gene matches: 1. CDR3 length equals 15 residues. CDR1 and CDR2 (germline): SGHTA, FQGNSA. The CDR3 reads CASSLAGGTYNEQFF. Here the CDR3 DNA reads TGTGCCAGCAGCTTAGCGGGGGGGACCTACAATGAGCAGTTCTTC.

This chain connects TRBV7-3 to TRBJ2-2; 7 bases are shared with TRBD2. The CDR3 is made up of 16 amino acids. Germline V gene lookup returns CDR1 SGHTA and CDR2 FQGTGA. The J segment lost 5 bases and the V segment lost 1 base, leaving 7 bases of the junction unmatched. Here the CDR3 DNA reads TGTGCCAGCAGCTTAAATGGCGGGAGAGGAACCGGGGAGCTGTTTTTT. It is translated as CASSLNGGRGTGELFF. Combining the CDR3 with reference TRBV7-3 and TRBJ2-2 gives the whole variable domain GAGVSQTPSNKVTEKGKYVELRCDPISGHTALYWYRQSLGQGPEFLIYFQGTGAADDSGLPNDRFFAVRPEGSVSTLKIQRTERGDSAVYLCASSLNGGRGTGELFFGEGSRLTVL.

The CDR3 region is CASSLVAGANTGELFF. The CDR3 DNA sequence: TGTGCCAGCAGCTTGGTAGCGGGGGCCAACACCGGGGAGCTGTTTTTT. V and J are TRBV5-6 and TRBJ2-2; 9 nucleotides line up with TRBD2. J gave up 2 bases and V 0 bases, and 2 bases lay outside the gene matches. CDR1 is SGHDT and CDR2 is YYEEEE in the germline V gene. The CDR3 contains 16 residues.

CDR3 loop: CASSFGQGTGGNYGYTF. In nucleotides, the CDR3 is TGTGCCAGCAGTTTCGGACAGGGTACGGGAGGTAACTATGGCTACACCTTC. The chain uses TRBV28 and TRBJ1-2, with 8 bases identical to TRBD1. CDR3 length: 17 residues. V was pared by 3 bases and J by 1 base, with 10 bases of the junction left unmatched. Germline loops: CDR1 MDHEN, CDR2 SYDVKM.

J is TRBJ1-5 and V is TRBV6-6; 9 positions match TRBD1. Germline lookup yields CDR1 MNHNY and CDR2 SVGAGI (reference sequence). CDR3 length: 14 amino acids. V lost 7 bases and J lost 1; bases outside the gene matches: 2. The CDR3 sequence: CASKTGGSNQPQHF. The CDR3 DNA reads as TGTGCCAGCAAGACAGGGGGGAGCAATCAGCCCCAGCATTTT.

The chain couples TRBV5-1 to TRBJ2-2; D gene unclear. V lost 4 bases to trimming and J lost 0 bases, with 10 bases between them. Per the germline V gene, CDR1 is SGHRS and CDR2 is YFSETQ. The CDR3 runs to 15 residues. As DNA, the CDR3 is TGCGCCAGCAGCGATCTTCACACGAACACCGGGGAGCTGTTTTTT. As protein: CASSDLHTNTGELFF.

The rearrangement links TRBV14 to TRBJ1-2; 10 bases agree with TRBD1. The CDR3 has 16 amino acids. Per germline, CDR1 SGHDN and CDR2 FVKESK. Trimming cost V 1 base and J 1 base; bases outside gene matches: 3. Written as DNA, the CDR3 is TGTGCCAGCAGCCAAGGGGGACAGGGGATTAACTATGGCTACACCTTC. Protein: CASSQGGQGINYGYTF.

The CDR3 sequence: CASSSRDSVEAFF. DNA of the CDR3: TGTGCCAGCAGCTCTCGGGACAGTGTTGAAGCTTTCTTT. This chain connects TRBV7-9 to TRBJ1-1, with 7 bases fitting TRBD1. Germline assignment: CDR1 SEHNR and CDR2 FQNEAQ (reference sequence). The CDR3 extends over 13 amino acids. Trimming removed 4 bases from V and 7 bases from J; junction bases left unmatched: 6.

The chain links TRBV28 to TRBJ2-5; D remains unclear. This CDR3 is 13 amino acids long. Trimming took 5 bases from V and 2 from J, leaving 9 bases between them. Germline loops: CDR1 MDHEN, CDR2 SYDVKM. The CDR3 reads CASSQTFQETQYF. The CDR3, as DNA: TGTGCCAGCAGTCAGACATTTCAAGAGACCCAGTACTTC.

This clone has a single count. J is TRBJ1-3 and V is TRBV30, with TRBD1 matching over 8 bases. J lost 0 bases, V lost 3 bases, and 4 bases had no gene match. Germline assignment: CDR1 GTSNPN and CDR2 SVGIG (reference sequence). The length of the CDR3 is 15 residues. The CDR3 bases are TGTGCCTGGAGACGGACAGGGAACTCTGGAAACACCATATATTTT. Translated, it gives CAWRRTGNSGNTIYF.

The V call is TRBV7-6, the J call TRBJ2-6; 10 bases fit TRBD1. Germline V gives CDR1 SGHVS, CDR2 FNYEAQ. CDR3 length: 18 residues. V shed 4 bases and J 3 bases; nucleotides not matched to a gene: 9. For the CDR3, the DNA is TGTGCCAGCAGCTCCATCCCGGGACAGGGGAATGGGGCCAACGTCCTGACTTTC. Translating it yields CASSSIPGQGNGANVLTF.

The V and J genes are TRBV2 and TRBJ2-6; D is undetermined. CDR3 size: 17 residues. Trimming took off 1 base at V and 0 bases at J, with 10 bases between the two ends. Germline loops: CDR1 SNHLY, CDR2 FYNNEI. This CDR3 reads CASSEDQVVSGANVLTF. The CDR3, as DNA: TGTGCCAGCAGTGAAGACCAGGTTGTCTCTGGGGCCAACGTCCTGACTTTC.

This clone has just a few counts. The rearrangement links TRBV2 to TRBJ1-5; TRBD1 might be the D (6 bases). Germline V gene sequence: CDR1 SNHLY, CDR2 FYNNEI. V was shortened by 5 bases and J by 3 bases, with 17 bases between the two germline ends. The CDR3 covers 16 residues. CDR3 in DNA: TGTGCCAGCAGTCAAGGGAACACAGGGTACAATCAGCCCCAGCATTTT. Its protein is CASSQGNTGYNQPQHF.

The sample holds a few counts of this clone. The rearrangement uses TRBV11-2 and TRBJ1-2; D remains unclear. The CDR3 is made up of 14 amino acids. The germline V gene has CDR1 SGHAT and CDR2 FQNNGV. Trimming left V 1 base short and J 9 bases short, with 15 bases between. The DNA for the CDR3 is TGTGCCAGCAGCTTAGCCCACTTTTTGTTGAGCTACACCTTC. This gives the protein CASSLAHFLLSYTF.

The rearrangement joins TRBV9 to TRBJ2-1; D is ambiguous. The CDR3 totals 14 residues. Trimming removed 4 bases from V and 0 bases from J, with 8 bases in between. The V gene's germline CDR1 is SGDLS and CDR2 YYNGEE. The CDR3 region is CASSLPGSYNEQFF. The CDR3 DNA reads TGTGCCAGCAGCCTCCCCGGCTCCTACAATGAGCAGTTCTTC.

This sequence joins TRBV7-9 and TRBJ1-4; D gene ambiguous. Deletions cut 4 bases from V and 8 bases from J, with 17 bases between. This CDR3 spans 15 amino acids. Germline V gene lookup returns CDR1 SEHNR and CDR2 FQNEAQ (reference sequence). This CDR3 reads CASSSGLVEPEKLFF. The CDR3 nucleotides read TGTGCCAGCAGCTCGGGTTTAGTAGAACCGGAAAAACTGTTTTTT.

This clone was counted only a few times. J is TRBJ1-2 and V is TRBV4-3, with a possible D match to TRBD1 (6 bases). CDR3 length: 16 residues. Deletions cut 1 base from V and 4 bases from J, with 16 bases between. Germline values: CDR1 LGHNA, CDR2 YSLEER. The CDR3 is CASSQGGHPDGYGYTF. For the CDR3, the DNA is TGCGCCAGCAGCCAAGGGGGGCATCCGGATGGCTATGGCTACACCTTC.

This chain joins TRBV30 and TRBJ1-3, with D tentatively TRBD1 (5 bases). CDR1 is GTSNPN and CDR2 is SVGIG in the germline V gene (reference sequence). V was pared by 4 bases and J by 3 bases, with 10 bases between. The CDR3 totals 13 residues. DNA for the CDR3: TGTGCCTGGACAGGGAATAGTGGAAACACCATATATTTT. Translated, it gives CAWTGNSGNTIYF. The whole variable domain, remainder taken from reference TRBV30 and TRBJ1-3, is SQTIHQWPATLVQPVGSPLSLECTVEGTSNPNLYWYRQAAGRGLQLLFYSVGIGQISSEVPQNLSASRPQDRQFILSSKKLLLSDSGFYLCAWTGNSGNTIYFGEGSWLTVV.

This clone was observed a few times. V gene TRBV27 combines with J gene TRBJ1-2, with no clear D. In germline, CDR1 is MNHEY, CDR2 SMNVEV (reference sequence). The CDR3 contains 14 residues. The ends were cut back, 0 bases at V and 8 bases at J, with 13 bases in the middle. The CDR3 DNA is TGTGCCAGCAGTTTATCGCCGCTACTATGGGGCTACACCTTC. Translating gives CASSLSPLLWGYTF.

The CDR3 nucleotides read TGTGCCACCACCTTCTCACGGGACAGGGAAGGAGTGAGCTCTGGAAACACCATATATTTT. Translated, it gives CATTFSRDREGVSSGNTIYF. The chain combines TRBV24-1 with TRBJ1-3; 9 positions match TRBD1. The junction had 19 bases not matched to a gene; V was cut back by 8 bases and J by 0 bases. This CDR3 is 20 amino acids long. Germline lookup yields CDR1 KGHDR and CDR2 SFDVKD.

This rearrangement joins TRBV28 to TRBJ1-2; the D is unclear. V lost 6 bases and J lost 5, with 19 bases in between. CDR1 and CDR2 from the germline V gene are MDHEN and SYDVKM. The CDR3 length is 15 residues. The CDR3 reads CASRDSAGRGYGYTF. The CDR3 DNA reads as TGTGCCAGCAGGGATTCGGCCGGGCGCGGGTATGGCTACACCTTC.

V gene TRBV28 combines with J gene TRBJ1-1, with D perhaps TRBD1 (5 bases). V was shortened by 3 bases and J by 7 bases, with 9 bases between the two germline ends. There are 12 residues in the CDR3. Germline-derived CDR1 and CDR2 are MDHEN and SYDVKM. CDR3 loop: CASSFGHYEAFF. As DNA, the CDR3 is TGTGCCAGCAGTTTCGGACATTATGAAGCTTTCTTT.